This TCR beta chain stems from a study of molecular identifiers for immune sequencing clone quantification. This clonotype was detected only a few times. TCRdb redid the calling of the PCR reads with MiXCR, one entry per CDR3 protein. In the table there are approximately 680,000 distinct CDR3 sequences, over 25% of which are singletons. The sequence was collected from a human donor in good health. Some libraries in this study had Jurkat cell RNA spiked in. The specimen was naive CD8+ T cells from blood, with Jurkat cell RNA spiked in. Regarding subset: FACS-sorted CD8+CD4-CCR7+CD45RA+ naive T cells.

The CDR3 nucleotides read TGTGCCAGCAGCCCAGCAGGTTTGGAGACCCAGTACTTC. Its protein is CASSPAGLETQYF. This chain uses TRBV9 with TRBJ2-5; no clear D. The V end lost 4 bases, the J end lost 5 bases, and 12 bases lay between the germline ends. From germline, CDR1 is SGDLS and CDR2 YYNGEE. CDR3 length equals 13 residues.